The table lists the clone carrying this TCR beta chain with a count of one. Its antigen remains unknown. These data come from a study of OX40 agonist ivuxolimab in advanced cancers. Trimming shortened V by 1 base and J by 4 bases, and 20 bases separated the two germline ends. The CDR3 has 18 residues. The germline V gene encodes CDR1 LNHNV and CDR2 YYDKDF (reference sequence). The study, taken as a whole, reports: More expanded clones were seen, on average, in CD8+ T cells than in CD4+.

This table comes from immunoSEQ multiplex PCR, and its TCRdb copy is limited to in-frame clones, with some not included. The table has about 33,000 clones, 75% to 90% seen once. Sequences were derived from CD4+ or CD8+ T cells sorted from blood, sampled in a trial of the OX40 agonist ivuxolimab. The rearrangement joins TRBV15 to TRBJ2-1; D assignment may be TRBD1 or TRBD2 (5 bases each). This TCR was sampled from an adult with an advanced solid tumor such as melanoma, head and neck, liver or kidney cancer. DNA of the CDR3: TGTGCCACCAGCAGAGTTCCCCAGGGTTGGGGGATATACAATGAGCAGTTCTTC. Its protein is CATSRVPQGWGIYNEQFF.